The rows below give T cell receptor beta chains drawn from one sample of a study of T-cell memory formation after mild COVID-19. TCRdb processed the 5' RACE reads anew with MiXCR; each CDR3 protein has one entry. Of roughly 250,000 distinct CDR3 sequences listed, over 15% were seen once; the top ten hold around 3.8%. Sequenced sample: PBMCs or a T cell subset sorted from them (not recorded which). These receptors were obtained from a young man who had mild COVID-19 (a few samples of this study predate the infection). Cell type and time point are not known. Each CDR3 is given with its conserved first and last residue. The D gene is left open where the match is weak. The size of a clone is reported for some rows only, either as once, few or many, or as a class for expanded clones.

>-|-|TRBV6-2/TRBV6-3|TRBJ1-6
TGTGCCAGCAGTTTAATCGACAGCTCCTATAATTCACCCCTCCACTTT
CASSLIDSSYNSPLHF
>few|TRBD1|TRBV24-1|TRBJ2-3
TGTGCCACACAGGACAGGGCCAGAGATACGCAGTATTTT
CATQDRARDTQYF
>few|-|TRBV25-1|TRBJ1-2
TGTGCCAGCAGTGAATATGCAGGAAACTATGGCTACACCTTC
CASSEYAGNYGYTF
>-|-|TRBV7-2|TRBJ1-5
TGTGCCAGCAGCTTAAACTTCGGGGTTAGCAATCAGCCCCAGCATTTT
CASSLNFGVSNQPQHF
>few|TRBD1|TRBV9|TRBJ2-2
TGTGCCAGCAGCGGTCCCTCCTCGAGACAGGGCACCGGGGAGCTGTTTTTT
CASSGPSSRQGTGELFF
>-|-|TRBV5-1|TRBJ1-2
TGCGCCAGCAGCCGGGACTATGGCTACACCTTC
CASSRDYGYTF
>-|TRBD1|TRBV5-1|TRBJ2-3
TGCGCCAGCAGCTTGGTGGGACAGGGACTAATGGATACGCAGTATTTT
CASSLVGQGLMDTQYF
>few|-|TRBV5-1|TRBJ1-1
TGCGCCAGCAGCTTGGCTAGGGGTCGGACTGAAGCTTTCTTT
CASSLARGRTEAFF
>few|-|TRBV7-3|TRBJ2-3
TGTGCCAGCAGCTTAACCGGGACCCCGGCAGATACGCAGTATTTT
CASSLTGTPADTQYF
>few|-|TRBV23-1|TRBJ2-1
TGCGCCAGCAGTCAACAGATTTGGGAGCAGTTCTTC
CASSQQIWEQFF
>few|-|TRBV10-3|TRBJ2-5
TGTGCCATCAGCTTACACATAGGAGAGACCCAGTACTTC
CAISLHIGETQYF
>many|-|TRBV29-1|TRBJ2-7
TGCAGCTCCTCCTGGAACTACGAGCAGTACTTC
CSSSWNYEQYF
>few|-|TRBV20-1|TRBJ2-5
TGCAGTGCTAGCCGTGGATTGGAGACCCAGTACTTC
CSASRGLETQYF
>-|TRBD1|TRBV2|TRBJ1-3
TGTGCCAGCAGTCAATCGGGACAGGGCTCTGGAAACACCATATATTTT
CASSQSGQGSGNTIYF
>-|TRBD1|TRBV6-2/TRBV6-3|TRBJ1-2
TGTGCCAGCAGTTACAGGGGGCACAGCTATGGCTACACCTTC
CASSYRGHSYGYTF
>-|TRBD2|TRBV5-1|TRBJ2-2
TGCGCCAGCAGCTCAACCTCCGGGACTAGCGTCTTCCTCGCACCCCGCGGGGAGCTGTTTTTT
CASSSTSGTSVFLAPRGELFF
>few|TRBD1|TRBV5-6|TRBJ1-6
TGTGCCAGCAGAGAGACAGGGGGCCGTAATTCACCCCTCCACTTT
CASRETGGRNSPLHF
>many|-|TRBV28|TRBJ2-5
TGTGCCAGCAGTTCCGGGACGCTTCAAGAGACCCAGTACTTC
CASSSGTLQETQYF
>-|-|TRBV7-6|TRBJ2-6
TGTGCCAGCAGCTTAGGCAGCCCTGGGGCCAACGTCCTGACTTTC
CASSLGSPGANVLTF
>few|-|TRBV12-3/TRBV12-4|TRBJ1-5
TGTGCCAGCGTTCCTCCGGGTTCTAATCAGCCCCAGCATTTT
CASVPPGSNQPQHF
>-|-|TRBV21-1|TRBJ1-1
TGTGCCAGCAGCAAAGAAGGGGTTGACACTGAAGCTTTCTTT
CASSKEGVDTEAFF
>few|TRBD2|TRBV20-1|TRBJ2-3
TGCAGTGCTAGAGGGACTAGCGGGTACACAGATACGCAGTATTTT
CSARGTSGYTDTQYF
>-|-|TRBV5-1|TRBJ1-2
TGCGCCAGCAATGAAGCAGGCAGGGCCTATGGCTACACCTTC
CASNEAGRAYGYTF
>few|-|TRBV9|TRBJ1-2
TGTGCCAGCTCTCGTACGGGGGACGCTAACTATGGCTACACCTTC
CASSRTGDANYGYTF
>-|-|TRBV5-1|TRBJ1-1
TGCGCCAGCAGGGGTCACGGCACTGACACTGAAGCTTTCTTT
CASRGHGTDTEAFF
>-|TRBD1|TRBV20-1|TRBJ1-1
TGCAGTGCTATTTGGACAGGACCCAACACTGAAGCTTTCTTT
CSAIWTGPNTEAFF
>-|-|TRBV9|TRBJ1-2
TGTGCCAGCAGCGAGGCCAGTAACTATGGCTACACCTTC
CASSEASNYGYTF
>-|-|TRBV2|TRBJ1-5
TGTGCCAGCAGTGACGGGTATCAGCCCCAGCATTTT
CASSDGYQPQHF
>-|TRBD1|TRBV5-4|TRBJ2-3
TGTGCCAGCAGGCCGGGGACAGGGGGCGAGGGCACAGATACGCAGTATTTT
CASRPGTGGEGTDTQYF
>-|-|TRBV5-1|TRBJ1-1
TGCGCCAGCAGGCAGCGAACAGGGTTGAACACTGAAGCTTTCTTT
CASRQRTGLNTEAFF
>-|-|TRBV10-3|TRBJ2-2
TGTGCCATCCTCTCCTCCCCCGGGACCGGGGGTAGTGGGGAGCTGTTTTTT
CAILSSPGTGGSGELFF
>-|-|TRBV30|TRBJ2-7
TGTGCCTGGAGCCCTCAGGGTGGGGCTGTCTACGAGCAGTACTTC
CAWSPQGGAVYEQYF
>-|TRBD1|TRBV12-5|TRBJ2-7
TGTGCTAGTGGTCTTCGGGACAGCTACGAGCAGTACTTC
CASGLRDSYEQYF
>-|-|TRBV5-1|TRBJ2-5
TGCGCCAGCAGCTTGGCCGGAGGCACCACGGGGGAGACCCAGTACTTC
CASSLAGGTTGETQYF
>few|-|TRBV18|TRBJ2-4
TGTGCCAGCTCACCCGGACAGTCGGTAGCCAAAAACATTCAGTACTTC
CASSPGQSVAKNIQYF
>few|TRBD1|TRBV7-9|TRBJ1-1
TGTGCCAGCAGCCTGGGACAGCCGAACACTGAAGCTTTCTTT
CASSLGQPNTEAFF